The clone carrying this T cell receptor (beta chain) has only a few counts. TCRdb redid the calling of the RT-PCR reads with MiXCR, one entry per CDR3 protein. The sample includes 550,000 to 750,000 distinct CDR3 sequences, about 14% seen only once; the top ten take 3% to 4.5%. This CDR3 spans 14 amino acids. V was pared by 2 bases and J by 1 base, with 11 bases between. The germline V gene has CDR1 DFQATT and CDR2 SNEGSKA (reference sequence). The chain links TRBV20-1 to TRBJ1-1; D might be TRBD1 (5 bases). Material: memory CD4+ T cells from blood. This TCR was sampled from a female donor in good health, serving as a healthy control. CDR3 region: CSARYLQGNTEAFF. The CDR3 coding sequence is TGCAGTGCTAGATACCTTCAGGGGAACACTGAAGCTTTCTTT.